These T cell receptor beta chains were read from a single sample in a study of CD8 T cells in Susac syndrome. TCRdb reprocessed the immunoSEQ multiplex PCR reads via MiXCR and lists one record per CDR3 protein. Of about 180,000 distinct CDR3 sequences detected, about 95% appear once; the ten largest clones hold around 0.15%. The sequenced sample consisted of CD8+ T cells from PBMCs. Receptors were obtained from a human donor with multiple sclerosis. Each CDR3 is given with its conserved first and last residue. The D gene is left open where the match is weak.

d_gene: -
v_gene: TRBV2
j_gene: TRBJ2-1
CDR3aa: CASSETQPPSNEQFF

d_gene: -
v_gene: TRBV4-1
j_gene: TRBJ2-7
CDR3aa: CASSQEGKAFYEQYF

d_gene: -
v_gene: TRBV4-1
j_gene: TRBJ2-4
CDR3aa: CASSQDGVAKNIQYF

d_gene: TRBD2
v_gene: TRBV2
j_gene: TRBJ2-3
CDR3aa: CASSDGGSGGFSTDTQYF

d_gene: -
v_gene: TRBV5-1
j_gene: TRBJ1-2
CDR3aa: CASSLRGDLNYGYTF

d_gene: TRBD1
v_gene: TRBV6-5
j_gene: TRBJ2-5
CDR3aa: CASSYTDREETQYF

d_gene: -
v_gene: TRBV20-1
j_gene: TRBJ2-1
CDR3aa: CSAPPSAATLQNEQFF

d_gene: -
v_gene: TRBV28
j_gene: TRBJ2-5
CDR3aa: CASSFWGRARSQETQYF

d_gene: -
v_gene: TRBV2
j_gene: TRBJ2-1
CDR3aa: CASRVDGYNEQFF

d_gene: -
v_gene: TRBV20-1
j_gene: TRBJ2-2
CDR3aa: CSAETWDSSNTGELFF

d_gene: TRBD1
v_gene: TRBV27
j_gene: TRBJ2-7
CDR3aa: CASSRPGQGEQYF

d_gene: -
v_gene: TRBV27
j_gene: TRBJ2-6
CDR3aa: CASRGAISGANVLTF

d_gene: -
v_gene: TRBV12-3/TRBV12-4
j_gene: TRBJ1-4
CDR3aa: CASNRWGANEKLFF

d_gene: TRBD1
v_gene: TRBV20-1
j_gene: TRBJ2-1
CDR3aa: CSARGQDDEQFF

d_gene: -
v_gene: TRBV27
j_gene: TRBJ2-7
CDR3aa: CASSLSVGQTYEQYF

d_gene: -
v_gene: TRBV20-1
j_gene: TRBJ2-5
CDR3aa: CSAHREGETQYF

d_gene: -
v_gene: TRBV7-3
j_gene: TRBJ2-7
CDR3aa: CASSCPPGQRGEQYF

d_gene: TRBD1
v_gene: TRBV29-1
j_gene: TRBJ2-2
CDR3aa: CSVYFRGLVPGELFF

d_gene: TRBD1
v_gene: TRBV28
j_gene: TRBJ2-7
CDR3aa: CASRQGPYEQYF

d_gene: -
v_gene: TRBV7-9
j_gene: TRBJ2-7
CDR3aa: CASSWLDTSSYEQYF

d_gene: -
v_gene: TRBV15
j_gene: TRBJ2-7
CDR3aa: CATRGLGAYEQYF

d_gene: -
v_gene: TRBV2
j_gene: TRBJ1-6
CDR3aa: CASIPGSYNSPLHF

d_gene: TRBD1
v_gene: TRBV27
j_gene: TRBJ2-7
CDR3aa: CASSSLRTGLKAYEQYF

d_gene: -
v_gene: TRBV9
j_gene: TRBJ2-2
CDR3aa: CASSGGPPTGELFF

d_gene: -
v_gene: TRBV7-2
j_gene: TRBJ1-4
CDR3aa: CASSWTGSNEKLFF

d_gene: -
v_gene: TRBV5-1
j_gene: TRBJ2-7
CDR3aa: CASSFGGLDEQYF

d_gene: -
v_gene: TRBV12-3/TRBV12-4
j_gene: TRBJ2-3
CDR3aa: CASSLESRTQYF

d_gene: -
v_gene: TRBV25-1
j_gene: TRBJ1-1
CDR3aa: CASSQGGDTEAFF

d_gene: -
v_gene: TRBV3-1
j_gene: TRBJ2-1
CDR3aa: CASSQEGGHNRADNEQFF

d_gene: -
v_gene: TRBV20-1
j_gene: TRBJ2-7
CDR3aa: CSARDPYFYEQYF

d_gene: TRBD2
v_gene: TRBV29-1
j_gene: TRBJ2-1
CDR3aa: CSVPGTSGYNEQFF

d_gene: -
v_gene: TRBV9
j_gene: TRBJ2-3
CDR3aa: CASSPQGGRTDTQYF

d_gene: -
v_gene: TRBV7-9
j_gene: TRBJ2-7
CDR3aa: CASSPQRSTYEQYF

d_gene: TRBD2
v_gene: TRBV5-4
j_gene: TRBJ2-3
CDR3aa: CASTSGAGTSERDTQYF

d_gene: -
v_gene: TRBV9
j_gene: TRBJ2-5
CDR3aa: CASSPRGVRVHETQYF

d_gene: TRBD2
v_gene: TRBV7-8
j_gene: TRBJ2-5
CDR3aa: CASSSRGVAGDQETQYF

d_gene: -
v_gene: TRBV20-1
j_gene: TRBJ2-7
CDR3aa: CSARPRDTTYEQYF

d_gene: -
v_gene: TRBV20-1
j_gene: TRBJ1-1
CDR3aa: CSARDRKDNTEAFF

d_gene: -
v_gene: TRBV9
j_gene: TRBJ2-3
CDR3aa: CASSPTWGPGDTQYF

d_gene: -
v_gene: TRBV7-9
j_gene: TRBJ2-5
CDR3aa: CASSQLDRAQETQYF

d_gene: -
v_gene: TRBV2
j_gene: TRBJ1-5
CDR3aa: CASSESALSNQPQHF

d_gene: -
v_gene: TRBV15
j_gene: TRBJ1-1
CDR3aa: CATSRGVPGPNTEAFF

d_gene: -
v_gene: TRBV5-1
j_gene: TRBJ2-7
CDR3aa: CASSLGGIAYEQYF